The 30 T cell receptor beta chains below all came from one sample that was sequenced in a study of persistence of HIV-infected CD4 T cells. Their antigens remain unidentified. The immunoSEQ assay was version 4, run in survey mode. Sequencing used immunoSEQ multiplex PCR; TCRdb keeps in-frame clones, though not all of them. The sample shows roughly 60,000 clones, less than 85% of them seen only once. The stimulus was an HIV-1 Gag 15-mer peptide pool, 1 ug/peptide/mL. Sorted nonresponding memory CD4+ T cells were CD40L-negative, CD69-negative, CD45RO-high. This specimen consisted of CD4+ T cells sorted from PBMCs after 18-hour stimulation, obtained from a patient who received antiretroviral therapy. The receptors originated from an adult man with HIV who was CMV-seropositive.

This clone came up a few times. CDR3 in amino acids: CASTLDGGTNTGELFF. The CDR3 DNA reads as TGTGCCAGTACCCTCGACGGGGGGACTAACACCGGGGAGCTGTTTTTT. The chain uses TRBV19 and TRBJ2-2; TRBD2 matches at 7 bases. CDR1 and CDR2 (germline): LNHDA, SQIVND (reference sequence). Losses at the gene ends were 7 bases for V and 2 bases for J; bases not matched to a gene: 10. The CDR3 has 16 amino acids. Full variable domain (missing parts from reference TRBV19 and TRBJ2-2): DGGITQSPKYLFRKEGQNVTLSCEQNLNHDAMYWYRQDPGQGLRLIYYSQIVNDFQKGDIAEGYSVSREKKESFPLTVTSAQKNPTAFYLCASTLDGGTNTGELFFGEGSRLTVL.

V is TRBV5-1 and J is TRBJ1-6, with D hard to call. The CDR3 is 16 amino acids. Trimming pared 4 bases from V and 0 bases from J, leaving 11 bases between. Germline CDR1 and CDR2: SGHRS and YFSETQ. The CDR3 loop reads CASSPRGSSYNSPLHF. CDR3 in DNA: TGCGCCAGCAGCCCTCGAGGGAGCTCCTATAATTCACCCCTCCACTTT.

V is TRBV11-2 and J is TRBJ1-1; the D is unclear. The CDR3 has 13 amino acids. Trimming stripped 0 bases from V and 2 bases from J, with 4 bases between. Germline-derived CDR1 and CDR2 are SGHAT and FQNNGV. The CDR3 is CASSLELNTEAFF. The CDR3 nucleotides read TGTGCCAGCAGCTTAGAACTAAACACTGAAGCTTTCTTT.

V usage is TRBV15 and J usage is TRBJ2-4, with D possibly TRBD1 on 6 matching bases. V lost 3 bases to trimming and J lost 0 bases, with 9 bases between them. Germline CDR1 is LNHNV and CDR2 is YYDKDF (reference sequence). The CDR3 extends over 15 amino acids. CDR3 in amino acids: CATSRDSLAKNIQYF. The CDR3 DNA reads TGTGCCACCAGCAGGGACAGTTTAGCCAAAAACATTCAGTACTTC.

The rearrangement joins TRBV29-1 to TRBJ2-1; the D call may be TRBD1 or TRBD2 (5 bases each). Germline loops: CDR1 SQVTM, CDR2 ANQGSEA. The CDR3 spans 14 residues. Trimming pared 7 bases from V and 3 bases from J, leaving 16 bases between. CDR3 amino acids: CSGYRDRNYNEQFF. CDR3 in DNA: TGCAGCGGCTACCGGGACCGGAACTACAATGAGCAGTTCTTC.

This chain joins TRBV2 and TRBJ2-1; D unresolved. Trimming removed 6 bases from V and 6 bases from J, with 12 bases in between. Looked up from germline, CDR1 is SNHLY and CDR2 is FYNNEI. CDR3 length: 13 amino acids. The CDR3 loop is CASRLASRNEQFF. CDR3 sequence (DNA): TGTGCCAGCAGGCTCGCCTCGCGCAATGAGCAGTTCTTC.

V and J are TRBV6-6 and TRBJ1-4, with TRBD1 identical over 7 bases. This CDR3 is 15 amino acids long. Germline values: CDR1 MNHNY, CDR2 SVGAGI (reference sequence). With 0 bases clipped from V and 8 bases from J, the junction kept 6 bases outside the gene matches. CDR3 DNA sequence: TGTGCCAGCAGTTACTCTGGAGGGGGCGAAGAAAAACTGTTTTTT. Its protein is CASSYSGGGEEKLFF.

The V and J genes are TRBV5-8 and TRBJ2-5; TRBD1 is a possible D gene (6 bases). This CDR3 has 14 amino acids. V was cut by 4 bases and J by 7 bases, with 17 bases left in between. The germline gives CDR1 SGHTS, CDR2 YDEGEE. Here the CDR3 DNA reads TGTGCCAGCAGCCTTCGACAGGTCCCTTGGACCCAGTACTTC. The encoded protein is CASSLRQVPWTQYF.

This chain uses TRBV19 with TRBJ2-7, with 11 bases matching TRBD1. Losses at the gene ends were 5 bases for V and 6 bases for J; bases not matched to a gene: 6. Germline V gene sequence: CDR1 LNHDA, CDR2 SQIVND (reference sequence). This CDR3 is 14 amino acids long. This CDR3 is CASSRGQGGREQYF. The DNA for the CDR3 is TGTGCCAGTAGTCGGGGACAGGGGGGCCGCGAGCAGTACTTC.

This clone was detected ten times or more. The identical CDR3 is also encoded by other nucleotide sequences in the sample. The V gene is TRBV29-1, the J gene TRBJ1-1, with D uncertain. This CDR3 is built from 12 residues. V shed 2 bases and J shed 0 bases, with 4 bases lying between them. The germline gives CDR1 SQVTM, CDR2 ANQGSEA. The CDR3 sequence: CSVELLNTEAFF. CDR3 nucleotides: TGCAGCGTTGAACTATTGAACACTGAAGCTTTCTTT.

The chain is built from TRBV19 and TRBJ1-3; 8 nucleotides line up with TRBD1. The CDR3 consists of 16 residues. Unmatched junction bases numbered 13, after V lost 9 bases and J lost 3 bases. Germline CDR1 reads LNHDA; CDR2 reads SQIVND (reference sequence). The CDR3 spells CASTGQGLGSGNTIYF. In DNA form, the CDR3 reads TGTGCCAGCACCGGACAGGGATTGGGGAGTGGAAACACCATATATTTT.

The chain is built from TRBV2 and TRBJ1-1; 7 positions match TRBD1. Germline V lookup: CDR1 SNHLY, CDR2 FYNNEI. V gave up 4 bases and J gave up 5 bases; unmatched junction bases: 16. CDR3 length: 17 residues. The CDR3 protein is CASSGTGDLPGKTEAFF. In DNA, the CDR3 is TGTGCCAGCAGTGGGACAGGAGACTTACCCGGGAAAACTGAAGCTTTCTTT.

The chain has TRBV14 and TRBJ1-4, with no clear D. The V and J ends lost 1 base and 0 bases respectively, with 15 bases between them. This CDR3 has 18 amino acids. From germline, CDR1 is SGHDN and CDR2 FVKESK. CDR3 bases: TGTGCCAGCAGCCAAGTCAAGGGCGACTACTCAACTAATGAAAAACTGTTTTTT. This gives the protein CASSQVKGDYSTNEKLFF.

This clone showed up just a few times. V is TRBV6-5 and J is TRBJ2-2, with no clear D. The CDR3 runs 13 residues. The V end lost 2 bases, the J end lost 5 bases, and 6 bases lay between the germline ends. The germline V gene has CDR1 MNHEY and CDR2 SVGAGI. Here the CDR3 reads CASSYAGTGELFF. The DNA of the CDR3 is TGTGCCAGCAGTTACGCAGGAACCGGGGAGCTGTTTTTT.

This clone was detected only a few times. The CDR3 loop is CASSLQGDLGEQYF. In DNA, the CDR3 is TGCGCCAGCAGCTTACAGGGAGACCTAGGCGAGCAGTACTTC. V gene TRBV5-1 combines with J gene TRBJ2-7; perhaps TRBD1 as D (6 bases). This CDR3 is built from 14 residues. The germline CDR1 and CDR2 sequences are SGHRS and YFSETQ. V lost 2 bases and J lost 6, with 15 bases in between.

The V gene is TRBV6-4, the J gene TRBJ2-1; the match to TRBD2 covers 15 bases. Germline V gene sequence: CDR1 MRHNA, CDR2 SNTAGT. The CDR3 sequence is 16 residues long. Trimming removed 5 bases from V and 6 bases from J; junction bases left unmatched: 5. This CDR3 is CASSRTSGGASNEQFF. CDR3 nucleotides: TGTGCCAGCAGTCGGACTAGCGGGGGGGCAAGCAATGAGCAGTTCTTC.

This clone was observed a few times. This sequence joins TRBV7-8 and TRBJ1-1; D uncertain. CDR1 is SGHVS, CDR2 FQNEAQ, per germline. The CDR3 is 14 residues long. V lost 1 base and J lost 3, with 9 bases in between. The CDR3 is CASSLGTSDTEAFF. DNA of the CDR3: TGTGCCAGCAGCTTAGGCACTTCGGACACTGAAGCTTTCTTT.

This chain joins TRBV6-1 and TRBJ1-3; D uncertain. V shed 4 bases and J shed 3 bases, with 19 bases lying between them. Germline CDR1 and CDR2: MNHNS and SASEGT. The CDR3 has 17 amino acids. Written as DNA, the CDR3 is TGTGCCAGCAGTGCCTCACAAGGGCGAGGAGGTGGAAACACCATATATTTT. Its translation: CASSASQGRGGGNTIYF.

CDR3 loop: CASSQPGHNTGELFF. The CDR3 region has the DNA TGTGCCAGCAGCCAACCAGGACATAACACCGGGGAGCTGTTTTTT. V gene TRBV3-1 (or the pseudogene TRBV3-2) combines with J gene TRBJ2-2; a weak D match, TRBD1 (5 bases). Between the trimmed V and J ends, which lost 2 bases and 2 bases, there was a span of 9 bases. Germline CDR1 is LGHDT and CDR2 is YNNKEL (reference sequence). CDR3 length equals 15 residues.

This chain connects TRBV18 to TRBJ1-5; maybe TRBD1 (6 bases). Trimming cost V 2 bases and J 3 bases, with 14 bases left between them. From germline, CDR1 is KGHSH and CDR2 LQKENI. The CDR3 spans 16 residues. Here the CDR3 reads CASSPGGQGSNQPQHF. DNA for the CDR3: TGTGCCAGCTCACCAGGGGGGCAGGGCTCCAATCAGCCCCAGCATTTT. Using reference TRBV18 and TRBJ1-5 for the parts outside the CDR3, the full variable domain is NAGVMQNPRHLVRRRGQEARLRCSPMKGHSHVYWYRQLPEEGLKFMVYLQKENIIDESGMPKERFSAEFPKEGPSILRIQQVVRGDSAAYFCASSPGGQGSNQPQHFGDGTRLSIL.

The gene calls are TRBV5-1 and TRBJ2-5, with D perhaps matching TRBD1 (6 bases). CDR1 is SGHRS, CDR2 YFSETQ, per germline. The V and J ends lost 1 base and 1 base respectively, with 11 bases between them. CDR3 length equals 15 residues. CDR3 nucleotides: TGCGCCAGCAGCTTGCAAGGGACACTCCAAGAGACCCAGTACTTC. Translation gives CASSLQGTLQETQYF.

The chain has TRBV7-9 and TRBJ2-2; no definite D call. The germline V gene has CDR1 SEHNR and CDR2 FQNEAQ (reference sequence). Trimming cost V 2 bases and J 8 bases, with 9 bases left between them. The CDR3 has 13 amino acids. CDR3 sequence reads: CASSLNGFGELFF. CDR3 DNA: TGTGCCAGCAGCTTAAACGGATTTGGGGAGCTGTTTTTT.

V gene TRBV3-1 (or the pseudogene TRBV3-2) combines with J gene TRBJ1-1, with D perhaps matching TRBD1 (5 bases). Germline V CDR1 and CDR2: LGHDT, YNNKEL (reference sequence). Deletions cut 3 bases from V and 0 bases from J, with 5 bases between. This CDR3 is 13 amino acids long. CDR3 sequence (DNA): TGTGCCAGCAGCCAGGGACTGAACACTGAAGCTTTCTTT. It translates to CASSQGLNTEAFF.

This clone has just a few counts. The chain carries TRBV6-5 and TRBJ2-1, with TRBD1 identical over 8 bases. The CDR3 has 15 residues. Germline CDR1 MNHEY, CDR2 SVGAGI. The J segment lost 4 bases and the V segment lost 7 bases, leaving 9 bases of the junction unmatched. In DNA form, the CDR3 reads TGTGCCAGCACCTCCGGGACAGGCGCATACAATGAGCAGTTCTTC. Its protein is CASTSGTGAYNEQFF.

The chain is built from TRBV3-1 (or the pseudogene TRBV3-2) and TRBJ2-1; the D is unclear. This CDR3 is built from 12 residues. Germline CDR1 is LGHDT and CDR2 is YNNKEL (reference sequence). Trimming took 1 base from V and 7 from J, leaving 5 bases between them. In DNA form, the CDR3 reads TGTGCCAGCAGCCAAGTCAGGAATGAGCAGTTCTTC. Protein: CASSQVRNEQFF.

This chain uses TRBV5-1 with TRBJ1-5; a weak D match, TRBD1 (6 bases). The V end lost 0 bases, the J end lost 2 bases, and 6 bases lay between the germline ends. The CDR3 has 14 amino acids. Germline V gene data show CDR1 as SGHRS and CDR2 as YFSETQ. CDR3 residues: CASSLAGGNQPQHF. The CDR3 region has the DNA TGCGCCAGCAGCTTGGCAGGGGGCAATCAGCCCCAGCATTTT.

The genes are TRBV19 and TRBJ2-2; D ambiguous. This CDR3 has 12 residues. Germline CDR1 reads LNHDA; CDR2 reads SQIVND (reference sequence). V lost 10 bases, J lost 1 base, and 7 bases lay in between. CDR3 in DNA: TGTGCCACCAAGGAGAACACCGGGGAGCTGTTTTTT. It is translated as CATKENTGELFF.

This clone was recorded only once. CDR3: CASSQLHALHF. The DNA of the CDR3 is TGTGCCAGCAGCCAGTTACACGCCCTCCACTTT. The chain carries TRBV21-1 and TRBJ1-6; TRBD1 is the table's D call, not checked against the DNA. TRBV21-1 is deemed a pseudogene. The CDR3 loop spans 11 amino acids.

This chain's CDR3 is CASSVRTGATGELFF. CDR3 bases: TGTGCCAGCAGTGTCCGGACAGGGGCAACCGGGGAGCTGTTTTTT. The chain links TRBV2 to TRBJ2-2, with 9 bases identical to TRBD1. Germline V gene lookup returns CDR1 SNHLY and CDR2 FYNNEI. CDR3 length: 15 amino acids. The trim removed 4 bases at V and 5 bases at J, leaving 5 bases unmatched.

V and J are TRBV4-1 and TRBJ2-1; D assignment may be TRBD1 or TRBD2 (5 bases each). This CDR3 region has 16 residues. Trimming removed 0 bases from V and 6 bases from J, with 15 bases in between. Germline lookup yields CDR1 MGHRA and CDR2 YSYEKL. The DNA of the CDR3 is TGCGCCAGCAGCCAAGATCCGAGGGCAGGGAGCAATGAGCAGTTCTTC. This encodes CASSQDPRAGSNEQFF.